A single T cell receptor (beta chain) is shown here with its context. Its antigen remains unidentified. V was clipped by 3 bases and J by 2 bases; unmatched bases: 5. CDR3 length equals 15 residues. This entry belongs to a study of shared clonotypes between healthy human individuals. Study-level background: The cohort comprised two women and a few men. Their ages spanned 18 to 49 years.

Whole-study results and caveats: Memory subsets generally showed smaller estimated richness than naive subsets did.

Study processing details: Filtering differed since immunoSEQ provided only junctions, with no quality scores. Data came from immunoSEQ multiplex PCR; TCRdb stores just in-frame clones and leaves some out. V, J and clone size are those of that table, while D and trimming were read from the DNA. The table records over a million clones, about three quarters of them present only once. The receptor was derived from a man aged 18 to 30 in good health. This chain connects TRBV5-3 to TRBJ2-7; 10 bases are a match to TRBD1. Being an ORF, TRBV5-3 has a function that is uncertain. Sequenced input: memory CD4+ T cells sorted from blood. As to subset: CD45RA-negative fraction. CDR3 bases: TGTGCCAGAAGCTGGCCGGGACAGGGGACCTACGAGCAGTACTTC. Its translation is CARSWPGQGTYEQYF.